The 9 T cell receptor beta chains in this list originate from one sample, sequenced in a study of T cells in Graves' hyperthyroidism and ophthalmopathy. RNA transcripts provided the source from which TCR beta CDR3 regions were amplified. Using the HTBI primer set, a first-round RT-PCR was run on the TCR CDR3. From the multiplex PCR reads, TCRdb called clonotypes with MiXCR, one entry per CDR3 protein. The sample has some 490,000 distinct CDR3 sequences; about 16% are singletons. The sample consisted of blood. Source of these receptors: a woman between 25 and 40 years old with Graves' ophthalmopathy.

This clonotype was recorded many times. This chain links TRBV3-1 with TRBJ2-1; 10 positions agree with TRBD2. From germline, CDR1 is LGHDT and CDR2 YNNKEL (reference sequence). This CDR3 is 15 amino acids long. J lost 0 bases, V lost 6 bases, and 2 bases had no gene match. The CDR3 sequence is CASRSSGSSYNEQFF. The CDR3 DNA follows: TGTGCCAGCAGGTCTAGCGGGAGCTCCTACAATGAGCAGTTCTTC.

This clonotype has a single count. CDR3 region: CASNLASGSYNEQFF. CDR3 bases: TGTGCCAGCAACCTGGCTAGCGGGAGCTACAATGAGCAGTTCTTC. This sequence joins TRBV11-2 and TRBJ2-1, with 10 bases identical to TRBD2. CDR3 length: 15 amino acids. Germline CDR1 is SGHAT and CDR2 is FQNNGV. The J segment lost 3 bases and the V segment lost 7 bases, leaving 6 bases of the junction unmatched.

This clonotype appeared many times. This sequence joins TRBV28 and TRBJ2-7, with D tentatively TRBD1 (5 bases). The CDR3 is 11 residues long. Trimming removed 6 bases from V and 9 bases from J, with 12 bases in between. Germline V gene data show CDR1 as MDHEN and CDR2 as SYDVKM. CDR3 residues: CASSRTLPQYF. The CDR3 DNA sequence: TGTGCCAGCAGCCGGACACTGCCGCAGTACTTC.

This clonotype was picked up many times. The gene calls are TRBV2 and TRBJ2-1; D is perhaps TRBD1 (9 bases). CDR3 length: 17 amino acids. The germline CDR1 and CDR2 sequences are SNHLY and FYNNEI. V was shortened by 4 bases and J by 8 bases, with 24 bases between the two germline ends. CDR3 sequence (DNA): TGTGCCAGCAGTGCGGCGACTAGCGCCACAGGGGGCGATGAGCAGTTCTTC. Translation gives CASSAATSATGGDEQFF.

The chain couples TRBV5-1 to TRBJ2-2; TRBD1 might be the D (5 bases). CDR3 length: 14 residues. V lost 0 bases and J 4 bases, leaving 7 bases between the germline ends. Germline loops: CDR1 SGHRS, CDR2 YFSETQ. Here the CDR3 reads CASSLEQVTGELFF. The DNA of the CDR3 is TGCGCCAGCAGCTTGGAACAGGTCACCGGGGAGCTGTTTTTT.

The chain has TRBV10-2 and TRBJ2-2, with 11 bases lining up with TRBD2. Per the germline V gene, CDR1 is WSHSY and CDR2 is SAAADI. This CDR3 contains 18 residues. The trim removed 4 bases at V and 0 bases at J, leaving 7 bases unmatched. The CDR3 is CASSVWLAGGTNTGELFF. Here the CDR3 DNA reads TGCGCCAGCAGTGTATGGCTAGCGGGAGGAACGAACACCGGGGAGCTGTTTTTT.

Ten or more counts support this clonotype. This chain links TRBV4-2 with TRBJ1-1; tentative D call: TRBD1 (5 bases). In germline, CDR1 is LGHNA, CDR2 YNFKEQ. The V and J ends lost 1 base and 0 bases respectively, with 15 bases between them. This CDR3 spans 17 amino acids. The DNA for the CDR3 is TGTGCCAGCAGCCAAGGCGAGGGAGACAGAATGAACACTGAAGCTTTCTTT. Residues: CASSQGEGDRMNTEAFF.

A few counts support this clonotype. V is TRBV5-1 and J is TRBJ2-3; the D gene is possibly TRBD1 (6 bases). Deletions cut 5 bases from V and 5 bases from J, with 9 bases between. Germline CDR1 SGHRS, CDR2 YFSETQ. CDR3 length: 12 amino acids. In nucleotides, the CDR3 is TGCGCCAGCAGACAGGGTGAAGATACGCAGTATTTT. Amino acids: CASRQGEDTQYF.

This clonotype was found many times. The chain has TRBV24-1 and TRBJ2-7; D possibly corresponds to TRBD1 (5 bases). The CDR3 has 14 residues. Germline V gives CDR1 KGHDR, CDR2 SFDVKD. Between the trimmed V and J ends, which lost 0 bases and 2 bases, there was a span of 7 bases. The CDR3, as DNA: TGTGCCACCAGTGATTTGCGGACACCCTACGAGCAGTACTTC. It specifies CATSDLRTPYEQYF.